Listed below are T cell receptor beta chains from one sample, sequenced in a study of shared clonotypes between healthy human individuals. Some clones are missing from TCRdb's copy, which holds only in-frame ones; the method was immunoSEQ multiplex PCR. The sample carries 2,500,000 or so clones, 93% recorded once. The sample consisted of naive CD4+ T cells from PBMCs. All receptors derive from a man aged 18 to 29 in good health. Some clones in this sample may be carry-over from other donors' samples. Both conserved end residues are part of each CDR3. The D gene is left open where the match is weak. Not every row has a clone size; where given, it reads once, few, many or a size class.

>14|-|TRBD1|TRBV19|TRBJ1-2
CASSIEGTVYGYTF
TGTGCCAGTAGTATAGAGGGGACAGTCTATGGCTACACCTTC
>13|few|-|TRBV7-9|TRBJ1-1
CASSLYMNTEAFF
TGTGCCAGCAGCTTGTACATGAACACTGAAGCTTTCTTT
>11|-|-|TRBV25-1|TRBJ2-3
CASSEVDTQYF
TGTGCCAGCAGTGAGGTGGATACGCAGTATTTT
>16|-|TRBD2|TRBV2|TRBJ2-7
CASRNPAAGGDHEQYF
TGTGCCAGCAGGAACCCAGCCGCGGGAGGGGACCACGAGCAGTACTTC
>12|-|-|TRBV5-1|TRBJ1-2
CASSFDEYGYTF
TGCGCCAGCAGCTTCGACGAGTATGGCTACACCTTC
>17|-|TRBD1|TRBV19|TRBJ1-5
CASSTRVRTGGRQPQHF
TGTGCCAGTAGTACCCGGGTTCGGACAGGGGGCCGGCAGCCCCAGCATTTT
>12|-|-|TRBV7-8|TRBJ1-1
CASRQVNTEAFF
TGTGCCAGCAGACAAGTGAACACTGAAGCTTTCTTT
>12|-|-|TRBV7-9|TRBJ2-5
CASSLDVQTQYF
TGTGCCAGCAGCTTAGATGTACAGACCCAGTACTTC
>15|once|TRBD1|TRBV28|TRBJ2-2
CASSGHRGYTGELFF
TGTGCCAGCAGTGGCCACAGGGGGTACACCGGGGAGCTGTTTTTT
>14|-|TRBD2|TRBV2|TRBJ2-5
CATQRAGARETQYF
TGTGCAACCCAGCGGGCGGGAGCTCGGGAGACCCAGTACTTC
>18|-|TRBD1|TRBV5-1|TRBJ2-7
CASSLAPGQVSLTYEQYF
TGCGCCAGCAGCTTGGCCCCCGGACAGGTTTCTCTGACCTACGAGCAGTACTTC
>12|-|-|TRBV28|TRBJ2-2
CASSFYSGELFF
TGTGCCAGCAGTTTCTATTCCGGGGAGCTGTTTTTT
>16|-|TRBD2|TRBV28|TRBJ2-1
CASTPPLIAGANEQFF
TGTGCCAGCACCCCCCCGCTGATAGCGGGAGCCAATGAGCAGTTCTTC
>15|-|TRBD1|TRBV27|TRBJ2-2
CASSSRQGAYGELFF
TGTGCCAGCAGTTCCCGACAGGGGGCATACGGGGAGCTGTTTTTT
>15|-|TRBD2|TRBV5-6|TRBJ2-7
CASSLGLAVPYEQYF
TGTGCCAGCAGCTTGGGTCTAGCGGTTCCCTACGAGCAGTACTTC
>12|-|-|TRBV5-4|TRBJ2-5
CASSLTPGIQYF
TGTGCCAGCAGCCTTACACCGGGGATCCAGTACTTC
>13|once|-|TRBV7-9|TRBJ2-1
CAGDGFDYNEQFF
TGTGCCGGGGATGGGTTTGACTACAATGAGCAGTTCTTC
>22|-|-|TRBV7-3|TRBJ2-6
CASSLRGTGRQSGVSGANVLTF
TGTGCCAGCAGCCTGAGAGGGACAGGCCGACAAAGCGGGGTGTCTGGGGCCAACGTCCTGACTTTC
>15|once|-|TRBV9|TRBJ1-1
CASRPGETRWTEAFF
TGTGCCAGCAGGCCAGGGGAAACTCGGTGGACTGAAGCTTTCTTT
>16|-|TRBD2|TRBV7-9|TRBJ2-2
CASSLKASGNTGELFF
TGTGCCAGCAGCTTAAAGGCTAGCGGCAACACCGGGGAGCTGTTTTTT
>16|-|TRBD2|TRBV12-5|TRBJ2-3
CASGLGLAGDTDTQYF
TGTGCTAGTGGTTTGGGACTAGCGGGTGACACAGATACGCAGTATTTT
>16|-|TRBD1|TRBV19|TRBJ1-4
CASSDAGTGLNEKLFF
TGTGCCAGTAGTGACGCCGGGACAGGGCTTAATGAAAAACTGTTTTTT
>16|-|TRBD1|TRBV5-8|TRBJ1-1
CASIPRDRGRNTEAFF
TGTGCCAGCATCCCCCGGGACAGGGGTCGGAACACTGAAGCTTTCTTT
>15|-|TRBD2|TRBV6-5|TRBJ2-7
CASSPGAAGEYEQYF
TGTGCCAGCAGTCCCGGGGCAGCGGGAGAATACGAGCAGTACTTC
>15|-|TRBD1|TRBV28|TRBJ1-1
CASSLYGTGLTEAFF
TGTGCCAGCAGTTTATATGGGACAGGGCTTACTGAAGCTTTCTTT
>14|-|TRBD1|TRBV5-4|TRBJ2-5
CASSYRQGGETQYF
TGTGCCAGCAGCTACCGACAGGGGGGAGAGACCCAGTACTTC
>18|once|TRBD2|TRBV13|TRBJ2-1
CASSFEGLAGEDDNEQFF
TGTGCCAGCAGCTTCGAGGGACTAGCGGGAGAGGATGACAATGAGCAGTTCTTC
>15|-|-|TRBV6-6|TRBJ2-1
CASSRLRQLKGEQFF
TGTGCCAGCAGTAGACTCCGGCAGCTGAAGGGGGAGCAGTTCTTC
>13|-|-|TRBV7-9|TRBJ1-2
CASSLSQGWGYTF
TGTGCCAGCAGCTTAAGCCAGGGTTGGGGCTACACCTTC
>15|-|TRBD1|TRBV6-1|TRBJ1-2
CASSDPGTVRYGYTF
TGTGCCAGCAGTGACCCGGGGACAGTACGCTATGGCTACACCTTC
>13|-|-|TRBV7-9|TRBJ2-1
CASSRNRNGEQFF
TGTGCCAGCAGCAGAAACAGGAATGGGGAGCAGTTCTTC
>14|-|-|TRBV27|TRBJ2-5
CASSLSDRAETQYF
TGTGCCAGCAGTTTATCGGACCGGGCGGAGACCCAGTACTTC
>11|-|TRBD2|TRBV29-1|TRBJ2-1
CSAYDGGLWFF
TGCAGCGCCTATGACGGGGGGTTGTGGTTCTTC
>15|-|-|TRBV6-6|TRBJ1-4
CASSARVNGNEKLFF
TGTGCCAGCAGTGCCCGGGTTAACGGGAATGAAAAACTGTTTTTT
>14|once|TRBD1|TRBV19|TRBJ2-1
CASSIQGVGYEQFF
TGTGCCAGTAGTATTCAGGGGGTCGGCTATGAGCAGTTCTTC
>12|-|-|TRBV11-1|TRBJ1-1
CASSLRSTEAFF
TGTGCCAGCAGCTTACGGTCCACTGAAGCTTTCTTT